This T cell receptor beta chain was sequenced for a study of T cell changes during pregnancy in multiple sclerosis. Method: immunoSEQ multiplex PCR; TCRdb's copy keeps in-frame clones and lacks some. The sample holds roughly 61,000 clones, roughly 93% seen once. V shed 4 bases and J shed 0 bases, with 17 bases lying between them. This CDR3 contains 17 residues. Source: peripheral blood, taken after pregnancy. The rearrangement uses TRBV5-3 and TRBJ1-3; D possibly corresponds to TRBD1 (5 bases). TRBV5-3 is marked as an open reading frame, function uncertain. The source is a female donor with multiple sclerosis, enrolled in a pregnancy study. In nucleotides, the CDR3 is TGTGCCAGAAGCCGGTCACCCAGGGAGGACTCTGGAAACACCATATATTTT. It codes for CARSRSPREDSGNTIYF.